Sequencing of this T cell receptor beta chain was carried out in a study of cytomegalovirus exposure and HLA in healthy donors. Regarding the study as a whole: Previous analysis showed most TCR beta V segments were productive about 87% or about 30% of the time. Reports indicate that TCR beta sequences accurately predicted the HLA-A and HLA-B alleles of most subjects. Exclusion applied to some V segments, including TRBV6-2 and TRBV6-3, as they were indistinguishable.

With respect to this clone: Antigen specificity is unknown.

This CDR3 is 13 amino acids long. Germline CDR1 LNHDA, CDR2 SQIVND (reference sequence). The V end lost 0 bases, the J end lost 3 bases, and 3 bases lay between the germline ends. The PCR contained 60 Vbeta and 13 Jbeta primers. Assay: immunoSEQ multiplex PCR; the TCRdb copy retains only in-frame clones and omits some. This table holds fewer than 250,000 clones, over 75% found once. The source material was PBMCs. The rearrangement links TRBV19 to TRBJ1-5; the D is unclear. This receptor was obtained from a male donor in good health and CMV-seronegative. CDR3 nucleotides: TGTGCCAGTAGTATAGATCTCAATCAGCCCCAGCATTTT. This translates into CASSIDLNQPQHF.